The 8 T cell receptor beta chains listed next were all sequenced from one sample in a study of beta chain features in type 1 diabetes (dated by TCRdb to the late 2010s). General conclusions and limits of the study: Type 1 diabetes patients showed a moderate but significant shortening of TCRB CDR3 length in all four CD4+ subsets.

Preparation of the library involved the immunoSEQ multiplex PCR assay. All of the isolated RNA was reverse transcribed with the High Capacity cDNA Reverse Transcription Kit, so expressed TCRB transcripts were sequenced. Sourced from immuneACCESS, this table was stored by TCRdb with only in-frame sequences that have V and J called. A share of the clones is absent; for the studies checked, an unresolved V gene accounts for under half, and the remainder has no known explanation. In this sample the table shows around 70,000 clones, roughly half of which occur a single time. In total, the top ten clones hold 0.65% to 0.85% of the sample. For these TCRs, the target antigens are not known. Sequencing was done on a sample of central memory CD4+ T cells from blood. The receptors derive from a man aged 25-45 years with type 1 diabetes.

The chain employs TRBV5-1 and TRBJ2-1; maybe TRBD2 (6 bases). The CDR3 is 14 residues long. Trimming removed 2 bases from V and 7 bases from J, with 13 bases in between. Per germline, CDR1 SGHRS and CDR2 YFSETQ. The CDR3 coding sequence is TGCGCCAGCAGCTTTGGCGGGAAGGGGAATGAGCAGTTCTTC. Its translation: CASSFGGKGNEQFF.

This rearrangement joins TRBV5-1 to TRBJ1-2, with D tentatively TRBD1 (6 bases). This CDR3 has 15 residues. V was clipped by 3 bases and J by 5 bases, with 17 bases between them. In germline, CDR1 is SGHRS, CDR2 YFSETQ. The CDR3 coding sequence is TGCGCCAGCAGCTCCGGGACATCAAATACTTATGGCTACACCTTC. Protein product: CASSSGTSNTYGYTF. Looking up the rest from reference TRBV5-1 and TRBJ1-2 gives the full variable domain: KAGVTQTPRYLIKTRGQQVTLSCSPISGHRSVSWYQQTPGQGLQFLFEYFSETQRNKGNFPGRFSGRQFSNSRSEMNVSTLELGDSALYLCASSSGTSNTYGYTFGSGTRLTVV.

In its sample, this clone was seen a few times. The chain carries TRBV29-1 and TRBJ1-3, with no clear D. Germline values: CDR1 SQVTM, CDR2 ANQGSEA. Trimming cost V 3 bases and J 2 bases, with 11 bases left between them. The CDR3 consists of 14 residues. CDR3 DNA sequence: TGCAGCGTTGACGAGGGTTTGGCTGGAAACACCATATATTTT. Translating it yields CSVDEGLAGNTIYF.

The rearrangement joins TRBV27 to TRBJ1-5; no clear D. The CDR3 spans 14 residues. The germline V gene encodes CDR1 MNHEY and CDR2 SMNVEV (reference sequence). Trimming stripped 3 bases from V and 2 bases from J, with 8 bases between. CDR3 nucleotides: TGTGCCAGCAGTTTTGAGCGAGGCAATCAGCCCCAGCATTTT. It codes for CASSFERGNQPQHF.

This chain joins TRBV5-1 and TRBJ2-1, with TRBD2 identical over 8 bases. The CDR3 spans 15 residues. Per the germline V gene, CDR1 is SGHRS and CDR2 is YFSETQ. J lost 9 bases, V lost 4 bases, and 12 bases had no gene match. The CDR3 DNA reads as TGCGCCAGCAGCCAGAGAGATAGTGCGGGAGGTGAGCAGTTCTTC. Residues: CASSQRDSAGGEQFF. Drawing the rest from reference TRBV5-1 and TRBJ2-1, the complete variable domain is KAGVTQTPRYLIKTRGQQVTLSCSPISGHRSVSWYQQTPGQGLQFLFEYFSETQRNKGNFPGRFSGRQFSNSRSEMNVSTLELGDSALYLCASSQRDSAGGEQFFGPGTRLTVL.

The V call is TRBV5-4, the J call TRBJ2-7, with TRBD2 matching 7 bases. The CDR3 is 15 residues long. The V and J ends lost 6 bases and 0 bases, in that order; junction bases with no gene match: 9. Germline values: CDR1 SGHNT, CDR2 YYREEE (reference sequence). CDR3 nucleotide sequence: TGTGCCAGCACTTCACGTGGGGGGGTCTCCTACGAGCAGTACTTC. This sequence encodes CASTSRGGVSYEQYF.

V gene TRBV19 combines with J gene TRBJ2-1; 7 bases agree with TRBD2. Germline lookup yields CDR1 LNHDA and CDR2 SQIVND (reference sequence). J lost 6 bases, V lost 7 bases, and 24 bases had no gene match. There are 19 residues in the CDR3. In nucleotides, the CDR3 is TGTGCCAGTACCCTATCATCATCGCGGACGGGAGGAAGGCGCAATGAGCAGTTCTTC. Translation gives CASTLSSSRTGGRRNEQFF.

The chain has TRBV19 and TRBJ2-7, with TRBD1 matching over 10 bases. CDR1 and CDR2 (germline): LNHDA, SQIVND (reference sequence). V was clipped by 5 bases and J by 6 bases; unmatched bases: 7. The CDR3 runs to 14 residues. As DNA, the CDR3 is TGTGCCAGTAGTGTCCGGGACAGGGGACGCGAGCAGTACTTC. Amino acid sequence: CASSVRDRGREQYF.